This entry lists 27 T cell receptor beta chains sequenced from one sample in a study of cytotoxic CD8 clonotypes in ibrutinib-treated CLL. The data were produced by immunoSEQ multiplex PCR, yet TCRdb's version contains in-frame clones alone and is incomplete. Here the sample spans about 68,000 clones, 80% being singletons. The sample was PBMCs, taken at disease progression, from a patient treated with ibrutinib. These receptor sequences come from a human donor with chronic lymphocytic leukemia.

Here the CDR3 reads CASSQRPAGAGANVLTF. The CDR3 bases are TGCGCCAGCAGCCAAAGACCTGCAGGGGCCGGGGCCAACGTCCTGACTTTC. V and J are TRBV4-1 and TRBJ2-6; D perhaps matches TRBD1 (6 bases). The CDR3 is 17 residues long. The germline CDR1 and CDR2 sequences are MGHRA and YSYEKL. With 2 bases removed from V and 4 bases from J, the gap between germline ends came to 15 bases.

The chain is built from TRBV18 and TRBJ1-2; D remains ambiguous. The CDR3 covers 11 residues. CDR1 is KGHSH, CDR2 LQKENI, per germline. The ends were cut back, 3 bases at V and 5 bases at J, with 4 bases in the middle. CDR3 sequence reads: CASSPKYGYTF. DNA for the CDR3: TGTGCCAGCTCACCCAAGTATGGCTACACCTTC.

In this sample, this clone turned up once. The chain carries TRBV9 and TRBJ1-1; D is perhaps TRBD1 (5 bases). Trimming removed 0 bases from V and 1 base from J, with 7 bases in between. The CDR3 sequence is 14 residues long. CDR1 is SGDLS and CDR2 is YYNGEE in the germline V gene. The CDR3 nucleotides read TGTGCCAGCAGCGTAGAAAGGGGGAACACTGAAGCTTTCTTT. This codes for CASSVERGNTEAFF.

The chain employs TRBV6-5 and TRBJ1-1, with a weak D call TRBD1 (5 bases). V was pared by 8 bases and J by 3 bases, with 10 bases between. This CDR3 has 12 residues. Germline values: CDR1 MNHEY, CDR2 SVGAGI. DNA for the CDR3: TGTGCCAGCCGGGGCAGGGACACTGAAGCTTTCTTT. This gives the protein CASRGRDTEAFF.

Here the CDR3 DNA reads TGCGCCAGCAGCTTGGCAGGGACACAAGAGACCCAGTACTTC. This encodes CASSLAGTQETQYF. This chain links TRBV5-1 with TRBJ2-5; D is possibly TRBD1 (6 bases). CDR1 SGHRS and CDR2 YFSETQ come from the germline V gene. CDR3 length: 14 amino acids. The V end lost 0 bases, the J end lost 2 bases, and 8 bases lay between the germline ends. Looking up the rest from reference TRBV5-1 and TRBJ2-5 gives the full variable domain: KAGVTQTPRYLIKTRGQQVTLSCSPISGHRSVSWYQQTPGQGLQFLFEYFSETQRNKGNFPGRFSGRQFSNSRSEMNVSTLELGDSALYLCASSLAGTQETQYFGPGTRLLVL.

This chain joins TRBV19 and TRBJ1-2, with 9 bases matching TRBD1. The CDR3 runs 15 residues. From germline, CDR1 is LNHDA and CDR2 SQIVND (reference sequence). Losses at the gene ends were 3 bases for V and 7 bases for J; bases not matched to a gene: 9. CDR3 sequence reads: CASSMRTGQGFGYTF. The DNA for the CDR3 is TGTGCCAGTAGTATGAGGACGGGACAGGGTTTTGGCTACACCTTC. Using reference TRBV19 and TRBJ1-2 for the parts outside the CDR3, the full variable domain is DGGITQSPKYLFRKEGQNVTLSCEQNLNHDAMYWYRQDPGQGLRLIYYSQIVNDFQKGDIAEGYSVSREKKESFPLTVTSAQKNPTAFYLCASSMRTGQGFGYTFGSGTRLTVV.

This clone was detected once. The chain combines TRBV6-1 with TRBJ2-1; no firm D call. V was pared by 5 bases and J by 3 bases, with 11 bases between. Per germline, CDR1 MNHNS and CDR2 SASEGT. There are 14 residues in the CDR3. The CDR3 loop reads CASSTPQYYNEQFF. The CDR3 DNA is TGTGCCAGCAGTACCCCTCAATACTACAATGAGCAGTTCTTC.

The CDR3, as DNA: TGTGCCAGCAAGACTAGCCCCATACGGGACTACGAGCAGTACTTC. This encodes CASKTSPIRDYEQYF. This sequence joins TRBV2 and TRBJ2-7; 7 positions agree with TRBD2. V lost 7 bases, J lost 3 bases, and 12 bases stayed unmatched. This CDR3 has 15 amino acids. Germline loops: CDR1 SNHLY, CDR2 FYNNEI.

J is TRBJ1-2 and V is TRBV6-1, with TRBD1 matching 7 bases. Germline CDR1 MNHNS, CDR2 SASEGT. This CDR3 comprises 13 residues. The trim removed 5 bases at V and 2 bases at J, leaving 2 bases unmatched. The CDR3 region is CASSPDRNYGYTF. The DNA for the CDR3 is TGTGCCAGCAGTCCGGACAGGAACTATGGCTACACCTTC.

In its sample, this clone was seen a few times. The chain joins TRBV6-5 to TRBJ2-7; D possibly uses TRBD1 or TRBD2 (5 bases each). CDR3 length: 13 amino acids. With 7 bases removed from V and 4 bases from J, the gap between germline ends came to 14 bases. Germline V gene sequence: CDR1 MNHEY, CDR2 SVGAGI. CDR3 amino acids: CASKPGRGYEQYF. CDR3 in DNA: TGTGCCAGCAAGCCAGGGCGCGGGTACGAGCAGTACTTC.

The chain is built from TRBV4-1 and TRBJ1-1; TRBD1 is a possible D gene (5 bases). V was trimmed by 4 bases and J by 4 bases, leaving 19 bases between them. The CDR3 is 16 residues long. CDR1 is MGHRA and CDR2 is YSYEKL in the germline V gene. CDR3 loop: CASSRPGGAGSTEAFF. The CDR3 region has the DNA TGCGCCAGCAGCCGACCTGGAGGGGCCGGTAGCACTGAAGCTTTCTTT.

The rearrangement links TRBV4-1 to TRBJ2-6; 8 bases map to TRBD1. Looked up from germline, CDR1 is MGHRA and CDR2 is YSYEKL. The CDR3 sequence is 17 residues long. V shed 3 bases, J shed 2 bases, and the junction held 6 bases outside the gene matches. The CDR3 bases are TGCGCCAGCAGCCACTCGGCAGGGGGCGCTGGGGCCAACGTCCTGACTTTC. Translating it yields CASSHSAGGAGANVLTF.

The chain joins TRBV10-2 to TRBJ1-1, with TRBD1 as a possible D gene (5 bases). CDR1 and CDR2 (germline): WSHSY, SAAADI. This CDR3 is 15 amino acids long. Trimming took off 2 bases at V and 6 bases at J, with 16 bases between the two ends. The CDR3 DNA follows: TGCGCCAGCAGTGAGCCCTCCGGGGCTCGTGCTGAAGCTTTCTTT. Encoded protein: CASSEPSGARAEAFF.

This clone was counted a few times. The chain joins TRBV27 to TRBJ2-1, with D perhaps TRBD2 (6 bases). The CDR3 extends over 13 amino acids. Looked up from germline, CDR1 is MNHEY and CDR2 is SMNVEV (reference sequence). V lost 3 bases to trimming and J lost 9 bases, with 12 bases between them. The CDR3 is CASSFAGEVEQFF. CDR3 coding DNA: TGTGCCAGCAGTTTTGCCGGGGAGGTTGAGCAGTTCTTC.

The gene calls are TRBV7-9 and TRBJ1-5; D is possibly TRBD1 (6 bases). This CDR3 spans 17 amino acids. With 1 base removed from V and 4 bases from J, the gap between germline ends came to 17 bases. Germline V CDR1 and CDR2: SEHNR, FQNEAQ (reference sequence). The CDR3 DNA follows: TGTGCCAGCAGCTTAGATATGAGCTCCAGGGGAAATCAGCCCCAGCATTTT. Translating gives CASSLDMSSRGNQPQHF.

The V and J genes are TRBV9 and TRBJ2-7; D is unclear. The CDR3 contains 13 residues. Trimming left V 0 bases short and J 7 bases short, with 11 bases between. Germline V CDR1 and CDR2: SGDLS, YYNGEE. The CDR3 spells CASSVGVNGEQYF. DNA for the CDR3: TGTGCCAGCAGCGTAGGAGTCAACGGGGAGCAGTACTTC.

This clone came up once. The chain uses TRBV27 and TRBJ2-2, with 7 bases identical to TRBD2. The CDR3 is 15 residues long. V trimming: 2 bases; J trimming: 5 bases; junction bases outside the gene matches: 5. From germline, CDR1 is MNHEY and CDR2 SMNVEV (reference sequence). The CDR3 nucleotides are TGTGCCAGCAGTTTAGCGGGAGAAAGAACCGGGGAGCTGTTTTTT. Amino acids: CASSLAGERTGELFF.

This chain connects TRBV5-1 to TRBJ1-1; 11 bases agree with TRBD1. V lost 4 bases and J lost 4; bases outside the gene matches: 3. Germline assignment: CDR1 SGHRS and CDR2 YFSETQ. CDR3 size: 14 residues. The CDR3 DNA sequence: TGCGCCAGCAGCATCGGACAGGGGGCCACTGAAGCTTTCTTT. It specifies CASSIGQGATEAFF.

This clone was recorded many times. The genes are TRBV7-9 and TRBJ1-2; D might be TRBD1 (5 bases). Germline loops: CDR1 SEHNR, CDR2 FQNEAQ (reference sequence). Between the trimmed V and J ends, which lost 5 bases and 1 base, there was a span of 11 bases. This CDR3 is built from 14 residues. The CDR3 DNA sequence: TGTGCCAGCAGCGACCGGGACGGTAACTATGGCTACACCTTC. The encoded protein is CASSDRDGNYGYTF.

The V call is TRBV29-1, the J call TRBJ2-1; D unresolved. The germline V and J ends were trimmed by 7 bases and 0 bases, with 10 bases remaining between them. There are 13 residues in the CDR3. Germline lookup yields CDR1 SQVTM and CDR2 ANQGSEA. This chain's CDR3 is CSALGGSYNEQFF. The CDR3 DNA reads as TGCAGCGCTTTAGGCGGCTCCTACAATGAGCAGTTCTTC.

CDR3 amino acids: CASSESSGRNTGELFF. The CDR3 bases are TGCGCCAGCAGTGAGTCCTCGGGTAGGAACACCGGGGAGCTGTTTTTT. This sequence joins TRBV10-1 and TRBJ2-2; D not certain. The CDR3 has 16 amino acids. V lost 0 bases and J 1 base, leaving 9 bases between the germline ends. The germline CDR1 and CDR2 sequences are WNHNN and SYGVQD (reference sequence).

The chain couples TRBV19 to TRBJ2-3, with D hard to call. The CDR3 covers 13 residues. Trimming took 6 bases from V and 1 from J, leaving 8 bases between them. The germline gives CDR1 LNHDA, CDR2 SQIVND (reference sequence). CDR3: CASSNGGTDTQYF. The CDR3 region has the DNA TGTGCCAGTAGCAATGGGGGCACAGATACGCAGTATTTT.

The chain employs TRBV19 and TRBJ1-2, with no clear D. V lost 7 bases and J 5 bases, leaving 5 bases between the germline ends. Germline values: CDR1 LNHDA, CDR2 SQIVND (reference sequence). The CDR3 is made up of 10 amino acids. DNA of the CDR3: TGTGCCAGTAAAGGGTATGGCTACACCTTC. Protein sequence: CASKGYGYTF.

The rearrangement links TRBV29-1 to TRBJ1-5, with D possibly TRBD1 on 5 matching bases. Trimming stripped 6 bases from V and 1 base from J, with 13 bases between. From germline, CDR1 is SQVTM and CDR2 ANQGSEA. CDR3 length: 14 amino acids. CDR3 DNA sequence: TGCAGCGTGGTGCAGGGTAACAGCAATCAGCCCCAGCATTTT. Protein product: CSVVQGNSNQPQHF.

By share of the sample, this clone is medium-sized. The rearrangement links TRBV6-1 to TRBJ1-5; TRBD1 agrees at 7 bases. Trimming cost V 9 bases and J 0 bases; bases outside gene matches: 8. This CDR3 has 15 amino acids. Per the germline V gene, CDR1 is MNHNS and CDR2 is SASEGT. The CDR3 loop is CASDRARDSNQPQHF. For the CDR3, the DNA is TGTGCCAGTGACAGGGCCAGGGATAGCAATCAGCCCCAGCATTTT.

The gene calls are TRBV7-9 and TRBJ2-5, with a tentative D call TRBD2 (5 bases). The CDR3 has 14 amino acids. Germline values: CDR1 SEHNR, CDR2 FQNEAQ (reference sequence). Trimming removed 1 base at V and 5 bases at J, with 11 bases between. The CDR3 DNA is TGTGCCAGCAGCTTAGGAGGGTGGGCGGAGACCCAGTACTTC. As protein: CASSLGGWAETQYF. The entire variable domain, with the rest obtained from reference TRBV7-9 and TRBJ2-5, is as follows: DTGVSQNPRHKITKRGQNVTFRCDPISEHNRLYWYRQTLGQGPEFLTYFQNEAQLEKSRLLSDRFSAERPKGSFSTLEIQRTEQGDSAMYLCASSLGGWAETQYFGPGTRLLVL.

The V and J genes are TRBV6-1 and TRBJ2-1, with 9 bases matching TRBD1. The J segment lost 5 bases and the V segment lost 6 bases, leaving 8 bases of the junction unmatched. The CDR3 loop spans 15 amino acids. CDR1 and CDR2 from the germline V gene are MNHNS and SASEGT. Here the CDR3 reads CASRGDRGNNNEQFF. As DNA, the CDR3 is TGTGCCAGCAGGGGAGACAGGGGGAATAACAATGAGCAGTTCTTC.